Shown below are 20 T cell receptor beta chains from a single sample sequenced in a study of shared clonotypes between healthy human individuals. Clones were sequenced by immunoSEQ multiplex PCR, and TCRdb holds only the in-frame ones, with some missing. The sample consists of about 2.3 million clones, under 95% of them appearing once. Sequenced input: naive CD4+ T cells from PBMCs. Subset specified: CD45RA+ positively selected. These receptor sequences come from a man between 18 and 29 years old in good health. Some clones in this sample may be carry-over from other donors' samples.

The chain's CDR3 is CASSLVGTGYTEAFF. The CDR3 DNA is TGTGCCAGCAGCTTAGTTGGGACAGGATACACTGAAGCTTTCTTT. The rearrangement joins TRBV7-2 to TRBJ1-1; the match to TRBD1 covers 8 bases. Germline lookup yields CDR1 SGHTA and CDR2 FQGNSA. The V gene end was trimmed by 1 base and the J gene end by 3 bases; junction bases not matched to a gene: 4. The CDR3 has 15 amino acids.

The chain has TRBV5-1 and TRBJ2-7; D not certain. Trimming removed 1 base from V and 0 bases from J, with 5 bases in between. The CDR3 consists of 13 residues. CDR1 is SGHRS and CDR2 is YFSETQ in the germline V gene. The CDR3 coding sequence is TGCGCCAGCAGCTTGACCCACTCCTACGAGCAGTACTTC. Translated: CASSLTHSYEQYF.

The chain carries TRBV5-6 and TRBJ2-2; D may be TRBD1 (6 bases). V gave up 0 bases and J gave up 6 bases, with 12 bases separating them. This CDR3 region has 15 residues. From germline, CDR1 is SGHDT and CDR2 YYEEEE. CDR3 amino acids: CASSLATGLAGELFF. CDR3 in DNA: TGTGCCAGCAGCTTGGCTACAGGGTTGGCCGGGGAGCTGTTTTTT.

This chain uses TRBV28 with TRBJ2-1, with D possibly being TRBD2 (6 bases). The CDR3 is 17 residues long. V was clipped by 7 bases and J by 4 bases, with 23 bases between them. Per the germline V gene, CDR1 is MDHEN and CDR2 is SYDVKM. Here the CDR3 reads CASITGDSTGSYNEQFF. Here the CDR3 DNA reads TGTGCCAGCATCACCGGGGACTCAACCGGGTCGTACAATGAGCAGTTCTTC.

V and J are TRBV20-1 and TRBJ2-4; the D is unclear. The CDR3 contains 11 residues. The V gene's germline CDR1 is DFQATT and CDR2 SNEGSKA (reference sequence). V lost 4 bases, J lost 8 bases, and 9 bases lay in between. The CDR3 is CSAMKSDIQYF. DNA for the CDR3: TGCAGTGCTATGAAGTCAGACATTCAGTACTTC.

V is TRBV27 and J is TRBJ2-6; 13 positions match TRBD2. Trimming cost V 1 base and J 0 bases; bases outside gene matches: 3. The CDR3 extends over 19 amino acids. CDR1 is MNHEY and CDR2 is SMNVEV in the germline V gene (reference sequence). DNA of the CDR3: TGTGCCAGCAGTTTATTCTGGACTAGCGGGGGCTCTGGGGCCAACGTCCTGACTTTC. It specifies CASSLFWTSGGSGANVLTF.

The chain joins TRBV7-2 to TRBJ2-4, with 11 bases matching TRBD1. CDR1 and CDR2 from the germline V gene are SGHTA and FQGNSA. The CDR3 has 19 amino acids. After removal of 4 bases from V and 1 base from J, the junction contained 12 bases not matched to a gene. The CDR3: CASSYRPGTGGDAKNIQYF. CDR3 nucleotides: TGTGCCAGCAGCTACCGTCCCGGGACAGGGGGGGATGCCAAAAACATTCAGTACTTC.

J is TRBJ2-5 and V is TRBV11-3, with D perhaps TRBD1 (6 bases). The length of the CDR3 is 15 residues. Trimming shortened V by 1 base and J by 0 bases, and 9 bases separated the two germline ends. Per germline, CDR1 SGHNT and CDR2 YENEEA. The CDR3 loop reads CASSLGRTDQETQYF. The CDR3 DNA reads TGTGCCAGCAGCTTAGGGCGGACAGACCAAGAGACCCAGTACTTC.

This clone occurred once. The chain couples TRBV28 to TRBJ2-5; 7 bases are a match to TRBD1. Germline assignment: CDR1 MDHEN and CDR2 SYDVKM. CDR3 size: 11 residues. The V gene end was trimmed by 3 bases and the J gene end by 9 bases; junction bases not matched to a gene: 1. In nucleotides, the CDR3 is TGTGCCAGCAGTTTTCAGGGGGCCCAGTACTTC. This sequence encodes CASSFQGAQYF.

V usage is TRBV18 and J usage is TRBJ1-2; D is uncertain. Germline CDR1 reads KGHSH; CDR2 reads LQKENI. The CDR3 is 12 amino acids. Trimming removed 3 bases from V and 4 bases from J, with 6 bases in between. CDR3 DNA: TGTGCCAGCTCACCGGATATCTATGGCTACACCTTC. Amino acid sequence: CASSPDIYGYTF.

The chain uses TRBV12-2 and TRBJ2-2; the table gives TRBD1 as D, unverified against the DNA. TRBV12-2 is a known pseudogene. The CDR3 loop spans 15 amino acids. CDR3 sequence: CASRLADSFGGELFF. Here the CDR3 DNA reads TGTGCAAGTCGCTTAGCGGACAGCTTTGGAGGGGAGCTGTTTTTT.

The V gene is TRBV5-1, the J gene TRBJ2-2; D not resolved. Deletions cut 3 bases from V and 0 bases from J, with 6 bases between. This CDR3 contains 14 residues. The V gene's germline CDR1 is SGHRS and CDR2 YFSETQ. Written as DNA, the CDR3 is TGCGCCAGCAGCTCTTACACGAACACCGGGGAGCTGTTTTTT. Translation: CASSSYTNTGELFF.

Comments on this clone: The same CDR3 arises from other DNA sequences in this sample as well. This chain connects TRBV27 to TRBJ1-1; D is undetermined. V lost 5 bases, J lost 5 bases, and 12 bases lay in between. CDR3 size: 13 residues. Germline V gene data show CDR1 as MNHEY and CDR2 as SMNVEV (reference sequence). The CDR3 loop is CASSPRVGTEAFF. DNA of the CDR3: TGTGCCAGCAGTCCCAGAGTGGGAACTGAAGCTTTCTTT.

This clone was seen once. The chain carries TRBV18 and TRBJ2-1; 9 bases are shared with TRBD2. CDR1 and CDR2 from the germline V gene are KGHSH and LQKENI. V lost 2 bases and J lost 1; bases outside the gene matches: 3. This CDR3 contains 16 residues. The CDR3 sequence is CASSPALAGSYNEQFF. The CDR3 DNA reads as TGTGCCAGCTCACCAGCACTAGCGGGTTCCTACAATGAGCAGTTCTTC.

This clone was detected once. The chain recombines TRBV7-2 with TRBJ1-3, with D uncertain. Germline-derived CDR1 and CDR2 are SGHTA and FQGNSA. Deletions cut 1 base from V and 1 base from J, with 11 bases between. The CDR3 contains 16 residues. CDR3 residues: CASSLVLLQSGNTIYF. The CDR3 DNA follows: TGTGCCAGCAGCTTAGTTCTCCTACAGTCTGGAAACACCATATATTTT.

In the case of this clone: Other DNA sequences within the sample encode an identical CDR3. This chain joins TRBV29-1 and TRBJ1-1; D is possibly TRBD1 (5 bases). Looked up from germline, CDR1 is SQVTM and CDR2 is ANQGSEA. The V and J ends lost 7 bases and 5 bases respectively, with 11 bases between them. There are 11 residues in the CDR3. DNA of the CDR3: TGCAGCGCTGGGGGAGGGACTGAAGCTTTCTTT. It yields the protein CSAGGGTEAFF.

V is TRBV7-3 and J is TRBJ2-1; the D call may be TRBD1 or TRBD2 (5 bases each). CDR1 and CDR2 (germline): SGHTA, FQGTGA. The germline V and J ends were trimmed by 1 base and 4 bases, with 11 bases remaining between them. The CDR3 is 15 amino acids. The CDR3, as DNA: TGTGCCAGCAGCTTAATCGGGGCGATATACAATGAGCAGTTCTTC. It is translated as CASSLIGAIYNEQFF.

V and J are TRBV11-2 and TRBJ2-1; the D gene is possibly TRBD2 (5 bases). The germline V and J ends were trimmed by 1 base and 1 base, with 8 bases remaining between them. Per the germline V gene, CDR1 is SGHAT and CDR2 is FQNNGV. This CDR3 contains 15 residues. The chain's CDR3 is CASSLGRESYNEQFF. The DNA of the CDR3 is TGTGCCAGCAGCTTAGGTCGGGAATCCTACAATGAGCAGTTCTTC.

The rearrangement links TRBV6-5 to TRBJ1-2; 7 positions match TRBD1. CDR1 is MNHEY and CDR2 is SVGAGI in the germline V gene. The CDR3 is 14 residues long. Unmatched junction bases numbered 4, after V lost 6 bases and J lost 0 bases. In DNA form, the CDR3 reads TGTGCCAGCAGAATGGGACAGCCTAACTATGGCTACACCTTC. Its protein product is CASRMGQPNYGYTF.

In its sample, this clone was seen once. V and J are TRBV6-5 and TRBJ1-5, with a tentative D call TRBD1 (5 bases). V lost 5 bases, J lost 6 bases, and 14 bases lay in between. Germline V gene data show CDR1 as MNHEY and CDR2 as SVGAGI. The CDR3 contains 14 residues. CDR3 bases: TGTGCCAGCAGTCGCGGGGGTCGGGGTCAGCCCCAGCATTTT. Translation gives CASSRGGRGQPQHF.